The rows below give T cell receptor beta chains drawn from one sample of a study of cytomegalovirus exposure and HLA in healthy donors. Some clones are missing from TCRdb's copy, which holds only in-frame ones; the method was immunoSEQ multiplex PCR. The repertoire holds 170,000 or so clones, with around three quarters as singletons. Sequenced: PBMCs. All receptors come from a boy younger than 18 in good health and CMV-seronegative. CDR3s include the opening cysteine and the closing phenylalanine or tryptophan. A D gene is named only where the DNA matches it firmly. Size is omitted from some rows. Given values are once, few, many or a class for expanded clones.

len,v_gene,j_gene,d_gene,abundance,CDR3nt,CDR3aa
18,TRBV14,TRBJ2-7,.,.,TGTGCCAGCAGCCAAGATCGAGGGACCGACAGGAAACACTACGAGCAGTACTTC,CASSQDRGTDRKHYEQYF
15,TRBV6-1,TRBJ2-7,.,.,TGTGCCAGCAGTGAGCCCGTATGGCACTCCTACGAGCAGTACTTC,CASSEPVWHSYEQYF
16,TRBV7-3,TRBJ2-1,TRBD2,.,TGTGCCAGCAGCTTCGTTCAGGCGGGAGGCTACAATGAGCAGTTCTTC,CASSFVQAGGYNEQFF
14,TRBV30,TRBJ1-1,.,few,TGTGCCTGGAGTGTTAGCAGGGTGAACACTGAAGCTTTCTTT,CAWSVSRVNTEAFF
12,TRBV2,TRBJ1-2,.,.,TGTGCCAGCAGGCAAATGCAGTCTCCCTCCACCTTC,CASRQMQSPSTF
17,TRBV10-1,TRBJ2-3,.,once,TGCGCCAGCAGCTATCGGGAACAGTCTGGCCGCACAGATACGCAGTATTTT,CASSYREQSGRTDTQYF
14,TRBV30,TRBJ2-2,.,.,TGTGCCTGGAGGGGGACACTTAACACCGGGGAGCTGTTTTTT,CAWRGTLNTGELFF
18,TRBV27,TRBJ2-2,TRBD1,.,TGTGCCAGCACCTTTACCGGGACAGCTAATCATTACACCGGGGAGCTGTTTTTT,CASTFTGTANHYTGELFF
15,TRBV6-5,TRBJ2-7,TRBD2,once,TGTGCCAGCAGACCGATAGCGGGGAGCTCCTACGAGCAGTACTTC,CASRPIAGSSYEQYF
13,TRBV27,TRBJ1-1,TRBD1,.,TGTGCCAGCAGTACCCCGACAGGGTCTGAAGCTTTCTTT,CASSTPTGSEAFF
15,TRBV6-1,TRBJ2-5,TRBD1,few,TGTGCCAGCAGCAGCGCAGGGGGCGGGAAAGAGACCCAGTACTTC,CASSSAGGGKETQYF
15,TRBV7-2,TRBJ2-7,TRBD1,.,TGTGCCAGCAGCTTCCCGGACAGGCCCCTCCACGAGCAGTACTTC,CASSFPDRPLHEQYF
16,TRBV14,TRBJ1-2,TRBD1,.,TGTGCCAGCAGCCCGCGGACAGGGGGCGGTTTCGATGGCTACACCTTC,CASSPRTGGGFDGYTF
16,TRBV27,TRBJ2-7,TRBD1,.,TGTGCCAGCAGTTTAATTCGTGGACAGGGGGCGGGGGAGCAGTACTTC,CASSLIRGQGAGEQYF
15,TRBV7-2,TRBJ1-1,TRBD1,.,TGTGCCAGCAGCCCCAGGACAGGGCACAACACTGAAGCTTTCTTT,CASSPRTGHNTEAFF
13,TRBV15,TRBJ2-5,.,few,TGTGCCACCAGCCCAAACCGGGGTGGGACCCAGTACTTC,CATSPNRGGTQYF
15,TRBV11-3,TRBJ2-1,TRBD2,.,TGTGCCAGCAGCTTGGGTAGCGGGATGCTCGATGAGCAGTTCTTC,CASSLGSGMLDEQFF
17,TRBV19,TRBJ1-5,TRBD1,.,TGTGCCAGTAGTAGCGGGGAGACAGGGAACTTGGGTCAGCCCCAGCATTTT,CASSSGETGNLGQPQHF
15,TRBV29-1,TRBJ2-1,.,.,TGCAGCGCCTACTCACCCCCCTCTAATTACAATGAGCAGTTCTTC,CSAYSPPSNYNEQFF
16,TRBV5-1,TRBJ1-3,TRBD1,.,TGCGCCAGCAGCCACGGACAGGGGGACTCTGGAAACGCCATATATTTT,CASSHGQGDSGNAIYF
14,TRBV6-1,TRBJ2-7,.,few,TGTGCCAGCAGTGACAGGGATTGGGCCTACGAGCAGTACTTC,CASSDRDWAYEQYF
14,TRBV19,TRBJ2-7,.,.,TGTGCCAGTAGTTCCCCGACAGAATCCTACGAGCAGTACTTC,CASSSPTESYEQYF
14,TRBV6-6,TRBJ2-3,TRBD2,few,TGTGCCACCGACATAGCGGGGGCCGCAGATACGCAGTATTTT,CATDIAGAADTQYF
16,TRBV10-1,TRBJ2-1,.,.,TGCGCCAGCAGTGAGTCGATCGGGGTCTCCTACAATGAGCAGTTCTTC,CASSESIGVSYNEQFF
16,TRBV18,TRBJ1-5,TRBD1,.,TGTGCCAGCTCATCCGGGACAGGGGGCAGGAATCAGCCCCAGCATTTT,CASSSGTGGRNQPQHF
14,TRBV27,TRBJ2-5,TRBD2,once,TGTGCCAGCAGTTACTTAGCGGGGGAGGAGACCCAGTACTTC,CASSYLAGEETQYF
13,TRBV2,TRBJ2-1,.,.,TGTGCCAGCACCATGACTAGTCTCGGTGAGCAGTTCTTC,CASTMTSLGEQFF
16,TRBV6-6,TRBJ1-1,.,.,TGTGCCAGCAGTTACTCGCGGGGAGGGGGATATACTGAAGCTTTCTTT,CASSYSRGGGYTEAFF
14,TRBV18,TRBJ2-1,.,few,TGTGCCAGCTCACCGCTCATGGACAGCAATGAGCAGTTCTTC,CASSPLMDSNEQFF
14,TRBV9,TRBJ2-7,.,.,TGTGCCAGCAGCGTCCAGGGGGGACCGGGGGAGCAGTACTTC,CASSVQGGPGEQYF
14,TRBV7-9,TRBJ1-2,.,.,TGTGCCAGCAGCGTCGGGGGGGCAGGCTATGGCTACACCTTC,CASSVGGAGYGYTF
14,TRBV7-2,TRBJ2-7,.,.,TGTGCCAGCAGCTTAGAAAGCGGCTCCTACGAGCAGTACTTC,CASSLESGSYEQYF
16,TRBV6-6,TRBJ2-1,TRBD2,once,TGTGCCAGCAGTTACTCCGAGCGGGGGGGCAGAAATGAGCAGTTCTTC,CASSYSERGGRNEQFF
15,TRBV6-1,TRBJ1-2,TRBD1,.,TGTGCCAGCAGTGAAGTAAGGACAGGGGTCTTAGGCTACACCTTC,CASSEVRTGVLGYTF
17,TRBV5-6,TRBJ2-1,.,.,TGTGCCAGCAGCTTCTTCGGGAGTGGCCGCGGTGACAATGAGCAGTTCTTC,CASSFFGSGRGDNEQFF
15,TRBV5-5,TRBJ1-6,.,.,TGTGCCAGCAGCCGAGGTGGCTCCTATAATTCACCCCTCCACTTT,CASSRGGSYNSPLHF